The rows below give T cell receptor beta chains drawn from one sample of a study of shared clonotypes between healthy human individuals. Clones were sequenced by immunoSEQ multiplex PCR, and TCRdb holds only the in-frame ones, with some missing. There are approximately 2,300,000 clones in the sample; under 95% occur only once, and around 0.38% lies in the top ten. Sequenced input: naive CD4+ T cells from PBMCs. The receptors were sampled from a young man in good health. Some clones in this sample may be carry-over from other donors' samples. Both conserved end residues are part of each CDR3. Each record gives: D gene, J gene, V gene, clone size, CDR3 DNA, CDR3 protein. A D gene is named only where the DNA matches it firmly. Clone size, where shown, is once, few, many, or a class for clones that have expanded.

>TRBD2|TRBJ2-1|TRBV30|.
TGTGCCTGGAGGGCTACTAGCGGGAGGCCCTACAATGAGCAGTTCTTC
CAWRATSGRPYNEQFF
>TRBD1|TRBJ2-3|TRBV27|once
TGTGCCAGCAGGTCGTGGGACAGGACAACAGATACGCAGTATTTT
CASRSWDRTTDTQYF
>.|TRBJ2-5|TRBV5-1|.
TGCGCCAGCAGCTTCCTCTTCAGCCAAGAGACCCAGTACTTC
CASSFLFSQETQYF
>TRBD1|TRBJ1-2|TRBV27|once
TGTGCCAGCAGTACAAACAGGGGTGGCTACACCTTC
CASSTNRGGYTF
>.|TRBJ1-3|TRBV28|.
TGTGCCAGCAGACCCTCCCTCAGGGGAAACACCATATATTTT
CASRPSLRGNTIYF
>.|TRBJ2-1|TRBV5-1|.
TGCGCCAGCAGTTCTAGAGGGAATGAGCAGTTCTTC
CASSSRGNEQFF
>.|TRBJ2-7|TRBV11-2|.
TGTGCCAGCAGGAACACCGGGCCCACCTACGAGCAGTACTTC
CASRNTGPTYEQYF
>TRBD2|TRBJ2-3|TRBV5-1|.
TGCGCCAGCAGCATTGGGGACTACCGAAGCACAGATACGCAGTATTTT
CASSIGDYRSTDTQYF
>.|TRBJ2-1|TRBV5-1|.
TGCGCCAGCAGCGGTCAACAGATACTCCCCTCAAAAGGTGAGCAGTTCTTC
CASSGQQILPSKGEQFF
>TRBD2|TRBJ2-1|TRBV7-2|.
TGTGCCAGCAGCTTAGCGCAGAAGGGCGGGAGAGGCTACAATGAGCAGTTCTTC
CASSLAQKGGRGYNEQFF
>TRBD1|TRBJ2-1|TRBV28|.
TGTGCCAGCAGTCTTGGACAGGGGGCGAGCTCCTACAATGAGCAGTTCTTC
CASSLGQGASSYNEQFF
>TRBD1|TRBJ2-7|TRBV18|.
TGTGCCAGCTCACCATTTGAGGGGGCTATATCCTACGAGCAGTACTTC
CASSPFEGAISYEQYF
>.|TRBJ2-7|TRBV7-9|.
TGTGCCAGCAGCTTAGCAGGGTCGGACGAGCAGTACTTC
CASSLAGSDEQYF
>.|TRBJ2-1|TRBV4-1|.
TGCGCCAGCAGCCAAGATAGGGTAAGTGAGCAGTTCTTC
CASSQDRVSEQFF
>.|TRBJ2-1|TRBV5-1|.
TGCGCCAGCAGCCTGGGGTCGGGTCGGGGCTACAATGAGCAGTTCTTC
CASSLGSGRGYNEQFF
>TRBD1|TRBJ1-2|TRBV19|.
TGTGCCAGTAGTATCCCCGGACAGGTCTATGGCTACACCTTC
CASSIPGQVYGYTF
>TRBD2|TRBJ2-1|TRBV5-4|.
TGTGCCAGCAGCTTGGTGACTAGCGGGAACTACAATGAGCAGTTCTTC
CASSLVTSGNYNEQFF
>.|TRBJ2-2|TRBV7-3|.
TGTGCCAGCAGCTTAACTGCGGCGGAGGGGACCGGGGAGCTGTTTTTT
CASSLTAAEGTGELFF
>.|TRBJ2-2|TRBV6-4|.
TGTGCCAGCAGCCCGGAGGGGGCCTACACCGGGGAGCTGTTTTTT
CASSPEGAYTGELFF
>.|TRBJ2-7|TRBV19|.
TGTGCCAGTAGAAAACAGACAGGCGACGAGCAGTACTTC
CASRKQTGDEQYF
>.|TRBJ1-2|TRBV6-5|.
TGTGCCAGCAGTCGCATGGGGACCGTAAGTGGCTACACCTTC
CASSRMGTVSGYTF
>TRBD1|TRBJ2-5|TRBV9|.
TGTGCCAGCAGCGTAGAACAGGGGGCCGGCGAGACCCAGTACTTC
CASSVEQGAGETQYF
>.|TRBJ2-5|TRBV7-9|.
TGTGCCAGCAGCTTAGTCCCCCAAGAGACCCAGTACTTC
CASSLVPQETQYF
>.|TRBJ2-2|TRBV28|.
TGTGCCAGCAGTTCCTCGACCGGGGAGCTGTTTTTT
CASSSSTGELFF
>.|TRBJ2-2|TRBV28|.
TGTGCCAGCATCCAAGGGTCGCGGACACGTATTACCGGGGAGCTGTTTTTT
CASIQGSRTRITGELFF
>.|TRBJ1-1|TRBV5-5|.
TGTGCCAGCAGCAACCCTGGGGGTACTCAAGCTTTCTTT
CASSNPGGTQAFF